The T cell receptor (beta chain) under discussion was sequenced for a study of Ad26.COV2.S vaccination and SARS-CoV-2 variants. Findings of the study overall: Across vaccine and placebo recipients, the breadth of non-spike TCRs was similar. Responses of T cells in total may have been underestimated by the TCR breadth and depth analyses.

Treatment indicated: around 19 received Ad26.COV2.S at low or high dose, single or two shots; roughly five received placebo; per-sample allocation not given. Samples analyzed were those drawn on day 63 after the first vaccine or placebo injection. This adult donor, from Boston, was 18-55 years old. The administered vaccine (an Ad26 vector) expressed Wuhan-strain SARS-CoV-2 spike. Clones were sequenced by immunoSEQ multiplex PCR, and TCRdb holds only the in-frame ones, with some missing. Here the sample spans about 330,000 clones, 90% being singletons. With respect to this clone: As yet, its antigen is unknown.

The sequencing here drew on peripheral blood, taken in a trial of Ad26.COV2.S vaccine versus placebo. The TCR sequence derives from a person aged 18-60 years who received the Ad26.COV2.S COVID-19 vaccine or a placebo.

The CDR3 sequence is CASTLGLASYNEQFF. The CDR3 region has the DNA TGTGCCAGCACCCTTGGACTAGCGTCCTACAATGAGCAGTTCTTC. This chain joins TRBV7-2 and TRBJ2-1, with 9 bases that match TRBD2. The V and J ends lost 7 bases and 1 base, in that order; junction bases with no gene match: 5. This CDR3 has 15 amino acids. The germline CDR1 and CDR2 sequences are SGHTA and FQGNSA.